This TCR beta chain was captured by sequencing in a study of T cells in localized non-small cell lung cancer. Study-level findings and limits: The study sequenced only one region of the tumor. As a result, intratumor heterogeneity could not be excluded and remains possible.

CDR3 length: 12 amino acids. Deletions cut 6 bases from V and 1 base from J, with 6 bases between. Germline lookup yields CDR1 MNHGY and CDR2 SAAAGT. TCRdb's table, derived via immunoSEQ multiplex PCR, lists solely in-frame clones and lacks some. The sample consists of around 9,800 clones, 35% to 45% of them appearing once. Concerning this clone itself: The antigen remains unidentified.

This rearrangement joins TRBV6-8 to TRBJ1-1; D possibly corresponds to TRBD1 (6 bases). The sequence derives from a woman aged 35 to 75 with stage I lung adenocarcinoma. The source material was lymph node tissue, sampled before any cancer treatment. CDR3 loop: CASRQGNTEAFF. For the CDR3, the DNA is TGTGCCAGCAGACAGGGGAACACTGAAGCTTTCTTT.